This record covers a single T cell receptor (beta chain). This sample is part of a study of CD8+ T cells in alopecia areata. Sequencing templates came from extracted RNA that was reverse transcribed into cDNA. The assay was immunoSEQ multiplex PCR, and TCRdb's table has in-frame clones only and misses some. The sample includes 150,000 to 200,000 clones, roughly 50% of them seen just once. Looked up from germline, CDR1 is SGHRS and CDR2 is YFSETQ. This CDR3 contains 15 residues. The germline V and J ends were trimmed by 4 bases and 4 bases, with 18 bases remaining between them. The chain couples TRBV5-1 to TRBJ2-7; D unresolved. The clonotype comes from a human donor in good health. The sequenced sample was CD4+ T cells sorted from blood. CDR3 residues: CASSLNDGPPYEQYF. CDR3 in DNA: TGCGCCAGCAGCCTTAATGACGGGCCCCCTTACGAGCAGTACTTC.